Below, 30 T cell receptor beta chains from the same sample are listed, as sequenced in a study of blood T cell repertoires in COVID-19. TCRdb's table, derived via immunoSEQ multiplex PCR, lists solely in-frame clones and lacks some. The repertoire includes 50,000 to 75,000 clones, roughly 91% of them detected once, and over 7.5% sits in the top ten. The sequencing sample was made of peripheral blood. These receptors were collected from a human donor in a cohort sampled during active COVID-19.

This sequence joins TRBV19 and TRBJ1-1, with TRBD1 identical over 8 bases. This CDR3 has 15 amino acids. Germline-derived CDR1 and CDR2 are LNHDA and SQIVND (reference sequence). Germline trimming cut 1 base from V and 2 bases from J; bases unmatched to any gene: 3. CDR3 DNA sequence: TGTGCCAGTAGTATAGGCGCAGGGGGCAACACTGAAGCTTTCTTT. Amino acid sequence: CASSIGAGGNTEAFF. Filled out from reference TRBV19 and TRBJ1-1, the complete variable domain reads DGGITQSPKYLFRKEGQNVTLSCEQNLNHDAMYWYRQDPGQGLRLIYYSQIVNDFQKGDIAEGYSVSREKKESFPLTVTSAQKNPTAFYLCASSIGAGGNTEAFFGQGTRLTVV.

This chain connects TRBV18 to TRBJ2-3, with 9 bases matching TRBD2. CDR1 is KGHSH, CDR2 LQKENI, per germline. V lost 0 bases and J lost 2; bases outside the gene matches: 3. The CDR3 is 16 residues long. The CDR3 is CASSPPSGGTTDTQYF. The CDR3, as DNA: TGTGCCAGCTCACCACCCAGCGGGGGGACCACAGATACGCAGTATTTT. Filled out from reference TRBV18 and TRBJ2-3, the complete variable domain reads NAGVMQNPRHLVRRRGQEARLRCSPMKGHSHVYWYRQLPEEGLKFMVYLQKENIIDESGMPKERFSAEFPKEGPSILRIQQVVRGDSAAYFCASSPPSGGTTDTQYFGPGTRLTVL.

This rearrangement joins TRBV18 to TRBJ1-2; D perhaps matches TRBD1 (6 bases). The V end was cut by 2 bases, the J end by 0 bases, with 13 bases between. Germline CDR1 reads KGHSH; CDR2 reads LQKENI. This CDR3 comprises 16 residues. The CDR3 reads CASSPIVAGANYGYTF. The CDR3 coding sequence is TGTGCCAGCTCACCAATCGTGGCAGGGGCTAACTATGGCTACACCTTC.

This clone has only a few counts. V gene TRBV4-1 combines with J gene TRBJ2-1, with 7 bases fitting TRBD2. Germline V CDR1 and CDR2: MGHRA, YSYEKL. CDR3 length: 17 amino acids. With 1 base clipped from V and 2 bases from J, the junction kept 8 bases outside the gene matches. The CDR3 DNA follows: TGCGCCAGCAGCCAAGTTGAGCGGGGATGGGCCTACAATGAGCAGTTCTTC. It specifies CASSQVERGWAYNEQFF.

V usage is TRBV7-8 and J usage is TRBJ1-5; 10 bases are a match to TRBD1. Germline V CDR1 and CDR2: SGHVS, FQNEAQ. V gave up 5 bases and J gave up 4 bases; unmatched junction bases: 2. The CDR3 sequence is 14 residues long. The CDR3: CASSTGQGNQPQHF. DNA for the CDR3: TGTGCCAGCAGCACGGGACAGGGGAATCAGCCCCAGCATTTT. Together with reference TRBV7-8 and TRBJ1-5, the CDR3 gives the full variable domain: GAGVSQSPRYKVAKRGQDVALRCDPISGHVSLFWYQQALGQGPEFLTYFQNEAQLDKSGLPSDRFFAERPEGSVSTLKIQRTQQEDSAVYLCASSTGQGNQPQHFGDGTRLSIL.

The gene calls are TRBV18 and TRBJ2-7; 8 bases map to TRBD2. Germline CDR1 and CDR2: KGHSH and LQKENI. Trimming removed 0 bases from V and 2 bases from J; junction bases left unmatched: 3. This CDR3 has 15 amino acids. This chain's CDR3 is CASSPPAGGPYEQYF. The DNA for the CDR3 is TGTGCCAGCTCACCACCGGCGGGGGGTCCCTACGAGCAGTACTTC. The full variable domain, completed using reference TRBV18 and TRBJ2-7, is NAGVMQNPRHLVRRRGQEARLRCSPMKGHSHVYWYRQLPEEGLKFMVYLQKENIIDESGMPKERFSAEFPKEGPSILRIQQVVRGDSAAYFCASSPPAGGPYEQYFGPGTRLTVT.

The rearrangement links TRBV19 to TRBJ1-1; possible D gene TRBD1, 6 bases. Germline V gives CDR1 LNHDA, CDR2 SQIVND (reference sequence). CDR3 size: 15 residues. V dropped 4 bases and J dropped 1 base, with 13 bases sitting between them. In nucleotides, the CDR3 is TGTGCCAGTAGTACGGTCGACAGGCGGAACACTGAAGCTTTCTTT. Protein sequence: CASSTVDRRNTEAFF.

The rearrangement uses TRBV5-1 and TRBJ2-5, with TRBD2 identical over 12 bases. V shed 4 bases and J 2 bases; nucleotides not matched to a gene: 9. The CDR3 extends over 17 amino acids. Germline assignment: CDR1 SGHRS and CDR2 YFSETQ. Written as DNA, the CDR3 is TGCGCCAGCAGCCCGTCTAGCGGGGGGGCATTACAAGAGACCCAGTACTTC. Translation: CASSPSSGGALQETQYF.

The CDR3 DNA reads TGTGCCAGCAGCCCGGGACAGGGGAATGGCTACACCTTC. Amino acid sequence: CASSPGQGNGYTF. The rearrangement links TRBV2 to TRBJ1-2; 10 nucleotides align to TRBD1. The CDR3 runs 13 residues. With V trimmed by 6 bases and J by 6 bases, 4 bases remained unmatched. Germline lookup yields CDR1 SNHLY and CDR2 FYNNEI.

This clone was recorded only once. The V gene is TRBV5-1, the J gene TRBJ2-5; 7 positions match TRBD2. The CDR3 has 17 amino acids. Per the germline V gene, CDR1 is SGHRS and CDR2 is YFSETQ. After removal of 0 bases from V and 2 bases from J, the junction contained 10 bases not matched to a gene. CDR3: CASSLALSSGSQETQYF. The CDR3, as DNA: TGCGCCAGCAGCTTGGCCCTGTCTAGCGGATCACAAGAGACCCAGTACTTC.

V gene TRBV5-6 combines with J gene TRBJ1-1; the D gene is possibly TRBD1 (6 bases). There are 15 residues in the CDR3. Per the germline V gene, CDR1 is SGHDT and CDR2 is YYEEEE. V was trimmed by 1 base and J by 4 bases, leaving 14 bases between them. The CDR3: CASSLYRALITEAFF. The CDR3 DNA follows: TGTGCCAGCAGCTTGTACAGGGCTCTGATCACTGAAGCTTTCTTT.

The chain recombines TRBV18 with TRBJ2-7; D may be TRBD1 (6 bases). The germline V gene has CDR1 KGHSH and CDR2 LQKENI. The V end lost 0 bases, the J end lost 7 bases, and 10 bases lay between the germline ends. The CDR3 consists of 13 residues. The CDR3 nucleotides read TGTGCCAGCTCACCACCTGACAGGCGGGAGCAGTACTTC. It specifies CASSPPDRREQYF. Complete variable domain (other parts from reference TRBV18 and TRBJ2-7): NAGVMQNPRHLVRRRGQEARLRCSPMKGHSHVYWYRQLPEEGLKFMVYLQKENIIDESGMPKERFSAEFPKEGPSILRIQQVVRGDSAAYFCASSPPDRREQYFGPGTRLTVT.

The chain joins TRBV29-1 to TRBJ2-7; 9 bases are shared with TRBD2. The germline CDR1 and CDR2 sequences are SQVTM and ANQGSEA. CDR3 length: 15 residues. Unmatched junction bases numbered 7, after V lost 2 bases and J lost 2 bases. The CDR3 here is CSVELGLAGTYEQYF. The CDR3 DNA reads TGCAGCGTTGAACTGGGACTAGCTGGAACCTACGAGCAGTACTTC.

CDR3 sequence (DNA): TGTGCCAGCAGCCAGGCCGGGACTAGCAGCACAGATACGCAGTATTTT. This encodes CASSQAGTSSTDTQYF. The chain carries TRBV3-1 (or the pseudogene TRBV3-2) and TRBJ2-3; 9 bases line up with TRBD2. Germline V lookup: CDR1 LGHDT, CDR2 YNNKEL (reference sequence). The CDR3 covers 16 residues. V gave up 3 bases and J gave up 0 bases; unmatched junction bases: 4.

The chain is built from TRBV4-3 and TRBJ2-5; weak D call: TRBD1 (6 bases). V was shortened by 2 bases and J by 3 bases, with 7 bases between the two germline ends. The CDR3 is 13 residues long. Looked up from germline, CDR1 is LGHNA and CDR2 is YSLEER. The chain's CDR3 is CASSQRQEETQYF. In DNA form, the CDR3 reads TGCGCCAGCAGCCAAAGACAGGAAGAGACCCAGTACTTC.

V is TRBV6-1 and J is TRBJ1-6; D is unresolved. This CDR3 spans 17 amino acids. Trimming left V 4 bases short and J 10 bases short, with 23 bases between. Germline values: CDR1 MNHNS, CDR2 SASEGT. The CDR3 protein is CASSAQDSAPIRSPLHF. For the CDR3, the DNA is TGTGCCAGCAGTGCCCAGGATTCCGCCCCAATTCGGTCACCCCTCCACTTT.

The chain recombines TRBV28 with TRBJ1-2; D uncertain. The V gene lost 6 bases and the J gene lost 4 bases, with 6 bases spanning the gap. This CDR3 is built from 11 residues. Germline CDR1 and CDR2: MDHEN and SYDVKM. For the CDR3, the DNA is TGTGCCAGCAGCCAATCCTATGGCTACACCTTC. It yields the protein CASSQSYGYTF.

This rearrangement joins TRBV6-5 to TRBJ2-2; 9 positions agree with TRBD2. Germline assignment: CDR1 MNHEY and CDR2 SVGAGI. This CDR3 is built from 15 residues. Unmatched junction bases numbered 7, after V lost 7 bases and J lost 4 bases. CDR3 nucleotide sequence: TGTGCCAGCATCGTAAAAGCGGGAGGCACCGGGGAGCTGTTTTTT. Translation: CASIVKAGGTGELFF.

This chain joins TRBV24-1 and TRBJ2-1; 11 positions match TRBD2. V dropped 1 base and J dropped 7; count of bases not matched to a gene: 2. In germline, CDR1 is KGHDR, CDR2 SFDVKD. The CDR3 runs to 15 residues. Here the CDR3 DNA reads TGTGCCACCAGTGATTTTAGCGGGGGGGTTAATGAGCAGTTCTTC. Translating gives CATSDFSGGVNEQFF.

This chain uses TRBV5-1 with TRBJ2-5, with 11 nucleotides matching TRBD2. The CDR3 covers 15 residues. Per germline, CDR1 SGHRS and CDR2 YFSETQ. V lost 2 bases to trimming and J lost 5 bases; unmatched junction nucleotides: 5. CDR3 DNA: TGCGCCAGCAGCTTCGGACTAGCGGGTTTGGAGACCCAGTACTTC. Amino acids: CASSFGLAGLETQYF.

This chain joins TRBV10-3 and TRBJ2-3; TRBD2 matches at 9 bases. CDR1 is ENHRY, CDR2 SYGVKD, per germline. Trimming removed 2 bases from V and 0 bases from J; junction bases left unmatched: 6. The CDR3 runs to 17 residues. The CDR3 loop reads CAISEVSSGASTDTQYF. In nucleotides, the CDR3 is TGTGCCATCAGTGAGGTGTCTAGCGGGGCTAGCACAGATACGCAGTATTTT.

This sequence joins TRBV7-6 and TRBJ1-1; no definite D call. V lost 5 bases and J 0 bases, leaving 13 bases between the germline ends. CDR3 length: 15 amino acids. The V gene's germline CDR1 is SGHVS and CDR2 FNYEAQ. The CDR3 sequence: CASSPAPGVNTEAFF. CDR3 bases: TGTGCCAGCAGCCCGGCTCCCGGGGTGAACACTGAAGCTTTCTTT.

This clone showed up just once. V and J are TRBV11-2 and TRBJ1-2; D is undetermined. The CDR3 covers 14 residues. Looked up from germline, CDR1 is SGHAT and CDR2 is FQNNGV. Trimming shortened V by 0 bases and J by 2 bases, and 7 bases separated the two germline ends. CDR3 sequence reads: CASSLDLRNYGYTF. Here the CDR3 DNA reads TGTGCCAGCAGCTTAGATTTGCGGAACTATGGCTACACCTTC.

The V and J genes are TRBV7-8 and TRBJ2-5, with D hard to call. Trimming removed 7 bases at V and 2 bases at J, with 11 bases between. The CDR3 runs 13 residues. Germline V gene data show CDR1 as SGHVS and CDR2 as FQNEAQ. CDR3 loop: CASMTDPQETQYF. The CDR3, as DNA: TGTGCCAGCATGACTGACCCACAAGAGACCCAGTACTTC. Supplemented by reference TRBV7-8 and TRBJ2-5, the full variable domain reads GAGVSQSPRYKVAKRGQDVALRCDPISGHVSLFWYQQALGQGPEFLTYFQNEAQLDKSGLPSDRFFAERPEGSVSTLKIQRTQQEDSAVYLCASMTDPQETQYFGPGTRLLVL.

The V and J genes are TRBV4-2 and TRBJ2-1, with TRBD2 as a possible D gene (5 bases). Germline lookup yields CDR1 LGHNA and CDR2 YNFKEQ. V lost 6 bases to trimming and J lost 5 bases, with 14 bases between them. The CDR3 runs to 14 residues. The CDR3 bases are TGTGCCAGCAGGGACTCGGGGTTCGACAATGAGCAGTTCTTC. Its protein product is CASRDSGFDNEQFF.

The rearrangement uses TRBV28 and TRBJ2-7; 11 nucleotides agree with TRBD2. The V gene's germline CDR1 is MDHEN and CDR2 SYDVKM. V trimming: 5 bases; J trimming: 0 bases; junction bases outside the gene matches: 6. This CDR3 has 16 residues. The CDR3 loop reads CASSKRTSGFSYEQYF. CDR3 in DNA: TGTGCCAGCAGTAAGCGGACTAGCGGGTTCTCCTACGAGCAGTACTTC.

The chain employs TRBV6-5 and TRBJ2-3, with TRBD2 matching over 10 bases. The CDR3 is 15 amino acids. The germline V gene has CDR1 MNHEY and CDR2 SVGAGI. V trimming: 10 bases; J trimming: 1 base; junction bases outside the gene matches: 8. The DNA for the CDR3 is TGTGCCACCCTCAACCTAGCGGGGGGCACAGATACGCAGTATTTT. It is translated as CATLNLAGGTDTQYF.

This chain links TRBV28 with TRBJ1-2; 7 nucleotides line up with TRBD1. There are 13 residues in the CDR3. The V and J ends lost 9 bases and 2 bases, in that order; junction bases with no gene match: 6. Germline V gives CDR1 MDHEN, CDR2 SYDVKM. CDR3 residues: CASQGEPNYGYTF. The CDR3 bases are TGTGCCAGTCAGGGGGAACCCAACTATGGCTACACCTTC.

The chain links TRBV28 to TRBJ2-7; D is unclear. CDR3 length: 12 residues. V shed 6 bases and J shed 5 bases, with 11 bases lying between them. Germline CDR1 MDHEN, CDR2 SYDVKM. The DNA of the CDR3 is TGTGCCAGCAGACAAGACACCGACGAGCAGTACTTC. Translation gives CASRQDTDEQYF.

The V and J genes are TRBV6-1 and TRBJ1-1, with 7 bases fitting TRBD1. CDR3 length: 16 amino acids. Trimming at V came to 2 bases and at J to 6 bases, leaving 12 bases not matched to a gene. Germline lookup yields CDR1 MNHNS and CDR2 SASEGT. The CDR3 DNA sequence: TGTGCCAGCAGTGAAAGGTGGCGGCAGGGGGGAGCTGAAGCTTTCTTT. This translates into CASSERWRQGGAEAFF.